The source of this T cell receptor beta chain is a study of CD8 T cells in Susac syndrome. The CDR3 is 15 residues long. Between the trimmed V and J ends, which lost 1 base and 2 bases, there was a span of 11 bases. Germline V lookup: CDR1 LGHDT, CDR2 YNNKEL (reference sequence). Random hexamers served to reverse transcribe roughly 0.5 to 1 ug RNA. immunoSEQ multiplex PCR amplified TCR beta CDR3 across 54 Vbeta, 13 Jbeta. TCRdb re-derived calls from the immunoSEQ multiplex PCR reads in MiXCR, one entry per CDR3 protein. Among around 190,000 distinct CDR3 sequences, 90% to 95% were seen once, and the ten largest hold 0.1%. Sequencing targeted TCR beta in T cells from blood (CD8+ and CD4+).

The chain has TRBV3-1 and TRBJ2-5; the D gene could be TRBD1 or TRBD2 (5 bases each). This TCR was sampled from a human donor in good health. The sample consisted of CD4+ T cells from PBMCs. The DNA for the CDR3 is TGTGCCAGCAGCCAAGTCCCGGGACCTCAAGAGACCCAGTACTTC. Translating gives CASSQVPGPQETQYF.